This T cell receptor (beta chain) was identified in a study of OX40 agonist ivuxolimab in advanced cancers. The table came from immunoSEQ multiplex PCR; TCRdb's copy has only in-frame clones and leaves some out. This table holds around 63,000 clones, 79% found once. As regards this clone: Its cognate antigen is unknown.

The CDR3 is 18 amino acids. The germline V gene has CDR1 MDHEN and CDR2 SYDVKM. V was clipped by 6 bases and J by 4 bases, with 24 bases between them. The study, taken as a whole, reports: CD4+ T cells averaged fewer expanded clones than CD8+ T cells.

The receptor was derived from an adult with an advanced solid tumor such as melanoma, head and neck, liver or kidney cancer. This chain connects TRBV28 to TRBJ1-4, with D unclear. The sample in question was CD4+ or CD8+ T cells sorted from blood, obtained in a trial of the OX40 agonist ivuxolimab. CDR3 residues: CASSLTLNLGFFNEKLFF. The CDR3 nucleotides are TGTGCCAGCAGCCTAACCCTAAACCTCGGGTTCTTTAATGAAAAACTGTTTTTT.